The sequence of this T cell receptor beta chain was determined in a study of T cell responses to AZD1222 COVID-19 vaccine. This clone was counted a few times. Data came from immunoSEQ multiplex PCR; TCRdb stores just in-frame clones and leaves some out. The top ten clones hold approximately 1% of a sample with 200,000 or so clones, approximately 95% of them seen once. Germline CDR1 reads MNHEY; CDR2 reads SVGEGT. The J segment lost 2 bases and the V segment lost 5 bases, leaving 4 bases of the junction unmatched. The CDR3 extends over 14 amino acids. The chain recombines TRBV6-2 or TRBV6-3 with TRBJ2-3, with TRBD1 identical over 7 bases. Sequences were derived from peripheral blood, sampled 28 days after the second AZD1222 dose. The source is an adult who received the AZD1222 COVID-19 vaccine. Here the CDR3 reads CASSGTVTTDTQYF. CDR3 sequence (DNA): TGTGCCAGCAGTGGGACAGTTACCACAGATACGCAGTATTTT.